This is a list of T cell receptor beta chains from one sample in a study of T cell repertoires in cytomegalovirus infection. MiXCR, applied by TCRdb to the reads, yields one record per CDR3 protein. The sample includes 830,000 or so distinct CDR3 sequences, roughly 33% seen only once; the top ten take around 12%. Which antigens these TCRs recognize remains unknown. Specimen: cultured CD8+ T cells from PBMCs, collected from culture after CMV antigen stimulation. All receptors derive from a human donor in good health (CMV status not recorded). Some clones in this sample may be carry-over from other donors' samples. CDR3s include the opening cysteine and the closing phenylalanine or tryptophan. The D gene is left open where the match is weak. For some rows the clone size is stated as once, few or many, or as a class when expanded; others skip it.

TRBD1 TRBJ2-3 . TRBV5-1 CASSLRTGPYRSDTQYF TGCGCCAGCAGCTTGAGGACAGGGCCTTACAGGTCAGATACGCAGTATTTT
. TRBJ2-5 . TRBV6-5 CASSYAQETQYF TGTGCCAGCAGTTATGCCCAAGAGACCCAGTACTTC
. TRBJ2-3 . TRBV11-1 CASLPGRAGAPDTQYF TGTGCCAGCCTACCCGGAAGAGCAGGGGCCCCAGATACGCAGTATTTT
. TRBJ2-2 . TRBV6-5 CASSGGADGELFF TGTGCCAGCAGTGGGGGGGCGGACGGGGAGCTGTTTTTT
. TRBJ1-5 . TRBV27 CASRHGVSNQPQHF TGTGCCAGCAGACATGGGGTCAGCAATCAGCCCCAGCATTTT
TRBD1 TRBJ1-6 . TRBV27 CASSSQGIDSPLHF TGTGCCAGCAGTTCACAGGGGATTGATTCACCCCTCCACTTT
. TRBJ2-1 . TRBV7-3 CASSLGLGGSYNEQFF TGTGCCAGCAGCTTAGGTTTAGGGGGCTCCTACAATGAGCAGTTCTTC
TRBD1 TRBJ1-4 . TRBV6-1 CASSERRQGGEKLFF TGTGCCAGCAGTGAAAGGAGACAGGGGGGTGAAAAACTGTTTTTT
. TRBJ1-2 . TRBV29-1 CSVESGDSYGYTF TGCAGCGTTGAATCGGGGGACTCCTATGGCTACACCTTC
TRBD1 TRBJ1-5 many TRBV9 CASSPGQGGNQPQHF TGTGCCAGCAGCCCGGGGCAGGGGGGAAATCAGCCCCAGCATTTT
. TRBJ1-2 many TRBV7-2 CASSLLGDGYTF TGTGCCAGCAGCTTACTAGGGGATGGCTACACCTTC
. TRBJ1-1 few TRBV2 CASRRGNMNTEAFF TGTGCCAGCAGGCGGGGGAATATGAACACTGAAGCTTTCTTT
TRBD2 TRBJ2-1 few TRBV20-1 CSASPHPAGGDYNEQFF TGCAGTGCTAGCCCCCACCCTGCGGGGGGAGATTACAATGAGCAGTTCTTC
. TRBJ2-3 few TRBV7-6 CASSTITADYSTDTQYF TGTGCCAGCAGCACCATCACGGCGGATTATAGCACAGATACGCAGTATTTT
TRBD1 TRBJ2-7 . TRBV3-1 CTSSRPGQGLYEQYF TGTACCAGCAGCCGTCCCGGACAGGGGCTCTACGAGCAGTACTTC
. TRBJ2-7 . TRBV4-2 CASSQDGLGQLPYEQYF TGTGCCAGCAGCCAAGACGGGTTGGGGCAGTTACCCTACGAGCAGTACTTC
. TRBJ1-1 few TRBV27 CASSLIMNTEAFF TGTGCCAGCAGTTTGATAATGAACACTGAAGCTTTCTTT
. TRBJ2-7 few TRBV13 CASSGDRAYEQYF TGTGCCAGCAGCGGGGACCGAGCCTACGAGCAGTACTTC
. TRBJ2-3 . TRBV28 CASSLLEGSLGTDTQYF TGTGCCAGCAGTTTATTGGAGGGGTCGCTGGGCACAGATACGCAGTATTTT
. TRBJ2-3 . TRBV6-6 CASSLPAVSTDTQYF TGTGCCAGCAGCCTCCCAGCGGTTAGCACAGATACGCAGTATTTT
. TRBJ1-5 few TRBV7-9 CASSLAQANQPQHF TGTGCCAGCAGCTTAGCCCAAGCCAATCAGCCCCAGCATTTT
TRBD2 TRBJ2-1 . TRBV4-1 CASSQEGTSGLYNEQFF TGCGCCAGCAGCCAAGAGGGAACTAGCGGGCTCTACAATGAGCAGTTCTTC
TRBD1 TRBJ1-2 . TRBV6-5 CASSYGSQGDRANYGYTF TGTGCCAGCAGTTACGGCAGCCAGGGGGATAGAGCTAACTATGGCTACACCTTC
. TRBJ1-1 . TRBV11-3 CASSSRDSGGVNTEAFF TGTGCCAGCAGCTCACGGGACTCCGGGGGGGTTAACACTGAAGCTTTCTTT
. TRBJ2-5 many TRBV7-8 CASSFGGTQYF TGTGCCAGCAGCTTCGGAGGGACCCAGTACTTC
. TRBJ1-2 . TRBV20-1 CSAALRDYGYTF TGCAGTGCTGCCCTCCGGGACTATGGCTACACCTTC
TRBD1 TRBJ1-1 . TRBV5-1 CASRRPGQGGLNTEAFF TGCGCCAGCAGACGACCGGGACAGGGAGGATTGAACACTGAAGCTTTCTTT
. TRBJ2-3 . TRBV28 CASSPGGGAITTDTQYF TGTGCCAGCAGCCCAGGTGGGGGGGCCATCACCACAGATACGCAGTATTTT
. TRBJ1-1 . TRBV15 CAIPGALNTEAFF TGTGCCATACCGGGGGCTTTGAACACTGAAGCTTTCTTT
. TRBJ1-1 . TRBV19 CATGDGGTEAFF TGTGCCACTGGAGATGGGGGCACTGAAGCTTTCTTT
. TRBJ2-5 many TRBV7-9 CASSFEQETQYF TGTGCCAGCAGTTTCGAACAAGAGACCCAGTACTTC
. TRBJ1-5 . TRBV6-5 CASSYDGGSNQPQHF TGTGCCAGCAGTTACGATGGCGGTAGCAATCAGCCCCAGCATTTT
TRBD2 TRBJ2-6 many TRBV7-2 CAKRDYQEVSGANVLTF TGTGCAAAAAGGGACTACCAGGAGGTCTCTGGGGCCAACGTCCTGACTTTC
. TRBJ2-1 . TRBV5-1 CASTSEGYNEQFF TGCGCCAGCACATCCGAGGGATACAATGAGCAGTTCTTC
. TRBJ2-1 . TRBV5-6 CASSLYGGYEQFF TGTGCCAGCAGCTTGTACGGGGGTTATGAGCAGTTCTTC
. TRBJ2-5 . TRBV15 CATSRDRVGSSQETQYF TGTGCCACCAGCAGAGATAGGGTTGGTTCTAGCCAAGAGACCCAGTACTTC
TRBD2 TRBJ2-1 . TRBV6-6 CASSYSAGGPYNEQFF TGTGCCAGCAGTTACTCGGCGGGGGGACCCTACAATGAGCAGTTCTTC
. TRBJ1-3 . TRBV12-3/TRBV12-4 CASRQFSGNTIYF TGTGCCAGCAGACAGTTCTCTGGAAACACCATATATTTT
. TRBJ2-1 . TRBV19 CASSNKLSGAYNEQFF TGTGCCAGTAGCAATAAGCTCTCGGGCGCCTACAATGAGCAGTTCTTC
. TRBJ2-7 few TRBV6-1 CASSEVLTGTANDGQYF TGTGCCAGCAGTGAAGTGTTAACCGGGACGGCTAATGACGGGCAGTACTTC
. TRBJ2-7 many TRBV12-3/TRBV12-4 CASSPGTASYEQYF TGTGCCAGCAGTCCAGGGACTGCTTCCTACGAGCAGTACTTC
. TRBJ2-2 . TRBV6-5 CASGVMRELFF TGTGCCAGCGGGGTGATGAGGGAGCTGTTTTTT
TRBD1 TRBJ2-1 many TRBV14 CASSLTWTGFYNEQFF TGTGCCAGCAGCTTAACATGGACAGGCTTCTACAATGAGCAGTTCTTC
. TRBJ2-2 . TRBV27 CASSLGTYAGELFF TGTGCCAGCAGTTTAGGGACGTATGCGGGGGAGCTGTTTTTT
. TRBJ2-3 . TRBV5-4 CASSLAAGLSTDTQYF TGTGCCAGCAGCTTGGCGGCAGGCCTTAGCACAGATACGCAGTATTTT
. TRBJ1-2 . TRBV9 CASQGNYGYTF TGTGCCAGCCAGGGAAACTATGGCTACACCTTC
. TRBJ2-2 . TRBV27 CASSFGWKTTNTGELFF TGTGCCAGCAGTTTCGGGTGGAAGACTACGAACACCGGGGAGCTGTTTTTT
. TRBJ2-5 . TRBV24-1 CATSDFNREGETQYF TGTGCCACCAGTGATTTTAACAGGGAGGGGGAGACCCAGTACTTC
TRBD1 TRBJ1-5 many TRBV7-2 CASSFRTGAANQPQHF TGTGCCAGCAGCTTTCGGACAGGGGCGGCCAATCAGCCCCAGCATTTT
TRBD2 TRBJ2-5 many TRBV7-6 CASSLGTSGGGETQYF TGTGCCAGCAGTCTTGGGACTAGCGGGGGAGGAGAGACCCAGTACTTC
. TRBJ1-3 few TRBV7-9 CASSLVRSSGNTIYF TGTGCCAGCAGCTTAGTGAGGTCCTCTGGAAACACCATATATTTT
. TRBJ1-1 . TRBV4-3 CASSQASGGTEALF TGCGCCAGCAGCCAAGCGTCGGGTGGAACTGAAGCTCTCTTT
. TRBJ2-3 . TRBV2 CASGYYTSSSTDTQYF TGTGCCAGCGGTTATTACACCAGTTCAAGCACAGATACGCAGTATTTT
TRBD2 TRBJ2-1 . TRBV7-2 CASSLWGGESPYNEQFF TGTGCCAGCAGCTTATGGGGGGGGGAGTCTCCCTACAATGAGCAGTTCTTC
. TRBJ2-5 many TRBV7-6 CASSLGAGKETQYF TGTGCCAGCAGCTTAGGTGCGGGCAAAGAGACCCAGTACTTC